Reported below is one T cell receptor (beta chain). Its antigen remains unidentified. Researchers prepared the TCRbeta library using unique molecular identifiers, the study reports. TCRdb independently ran MiXCR on the PCR reads; one entry per CDR3 protein. The data contain 450,000 to 700,000 distinct CDR3 sequences, over 20% of them singletons. The sample belongs to a study of T-cell reconstitution after alpha-beta-depleted transplantation in children. Study outcomes and limitations: Some patients showed high day-60 TCRbeta diversity, which derived from surviving recipient T cells and thymic progenitors. T cells produced anew were the main source of T-cell counts and diversity one year after transplant.

The clonotype was recovered from a boy in the first two years of life with Wiskott-Aldrich syndrome, due to receive a stem cell transplant. The specimen was PBMCs, collected before TCRalphabeta/CD19-depleted stem cell transplant.

The CDR3, as DNA: TGCGCCAGCAGCCAAGTCGGCCTCCTATCCTACAATGAGCAGTTCTTC. Translating gives CASSQVGLLSYNEQFF. The rearrangement joins TRBV4-1 to TRBJ2-1; D gene ambiguous. The CDR3 extends over 16 amino acids. The V end lost 1 base, the J end lost 1 base, and 11 bases lay between the germline ends. Germline-derived CDR1 and CDR2 are MGHRA and YSYEKL.